These 9 T cell receptor beta chains came from one sample sequenced in a study of T cell responses to AZD1222 COVID-19 vaccine. Profiling relied on immunoSEQ multiplex PCR, and the TCRdb table lists in-frame clones only, not all of them. Among 90,000 to 95,000 clones listed, 70% to 90% were seen once. Sequenced here: peripheral blood, sampled on day 0 of AZD1222 vaccination. These receptors came from an adult in good health.

The V gene is TRBV11-1, the J gene TRBJ1-1; tentative D call: TRBD1 (5 bases). There are 15 residues in the CDR3. Trimming stripped 2 bases from V and 0 bases from J, with 10 bases between. Germline-derived CDR1 and CDR2 are SGHAT and FQDESV (reference sequence). The CDR3 region is CASSLTGTVNTEAFF. For the CDR3, the DNA is TGTGCCAGCAGCTTAACCGGGACGGTGAACACTGAAGCTTTCTTT.

V gene TRBV6-5 combines with J gene TRBJ1-1, with D possibly TRBD1 on 6 matching bases. V dropped 0 bases and J dropped 1 base, with 9 bases sitting between them. The CDR3 is 15 amino acids. Germline lookup yields CDR1 MNHEY and CDR2 SVGAGI. CDR3 region: CASSYSIRGNTEAFF. Written as DNA, the CDR3 is TGTGCCAGCAGTTACTCGATCAGGGGGAACACTGAAGCTTTCTTT.

The gene calls are TRBV11-2 and TRBJ2-7; D might be TRBD2 (5 bases). Germline CDR1 SGHAT, CDR2 FQNNGV. V shed 7 bases and J shed 5 bases, with 12 bases lying between them. This CDR3 has 12 amino acids. CDR3: CASNFPGDEQYF. The CDR3 DNA reads TGTGCCAGCAACTTCCCCGGGGACGAGCAGTACTTC.

This sequence joins TRBV6-5 and TRBJ1-3; the match to TRBD1 covers 7 bases. The V gene end was trimmed by 6 bases and the J gene end by 2 bases; junction bases not matched to a gene: 4. This CDR3 has 14 residues. In germline, CDR1 is MNHEY, CDR2 SVGAGI. The CDR3 spells CASSFDRAGNTIYF. DNA of the CDR3: TGTGCCAGCAGCTTCGACAGGGCTGGAAACACCATATATTTT.

The chain has TRBV6-5 and TRBJ2-1, with D uncertain. Trimming took off 5 bases at V and 10 bases at J, with 12 bases between the two ends. The CDR3 covers 12 residues. Per germline, CDR1 MNHEY and CDR2 SVGAGI. CDR3 in amino acids: CASSPQSEEQFF. CDR3 bases: TGTGCCAGCAGTCCTCAATCGGAGGAGCAGTTCTTC.

This chain joins TRBV9 and TRBJ2-5; perhaps TRBD1 as D (5 bases). Germline CDR1 reads SGDLS; CDR2 reads YYNGEE. The CDR3 loop spans 13 amino acids. The V end was cut by 4 bases, the J end by 1 base, with 8 bases between. CDR3 region: CASSQGVQETQYF. CDR3 sequence (DNA): TGTGCCAGCAGCCAAGGGGTCCAAGAGACCCAGTACTTC.

The rearrangement uses TRBV27 and TRBJ1-4; a possible D gene is TRBD1 (6 bases). This CDR3 is built from 14 residues. Germline CDR1 reads MNHEY; CDR2 reads SMNVEV (reference sequence). The V end lost 5 bases, the J end lost 5 bases, and 12 bases lay between the germline ends. The CDR3 nucleotides are TGTGCCAGCAGTCGGACAGTCCAGAATGAAAAACTGTTTTTT. Its translation: CASSRTVQNEKLFF.

V usage is TRBV24-1 and J usage is TRBJ2-5; D might be TRBD2 (6 bases). V lost 7 bases and J lost 8, with 10 bases in between. Per germline, CDR1 KGHDR and CDR2 SFDVKD. CDR3 length: 11 amino acids. The CDR3 spells CATRYAGTQYF. The CDR3 DNA reads as TGTGCCACCAGGTACGCGGGAACCCAGTACTTC.

The gene calls are TRBV5-4 and TRBJ2-3, with D uncertain. This CDR3 has 14 residues. The germline V gene encodes CDR1 SGHNT and CDR2 YYREEE (reference sequence). V was pared by 4 bases and J by 0 bases, with 9 bases between. Written as DNA, the CDR3 is TGTGCCAGCAGCGTCGACTCTAGCACAGATACGCAGTATTTT. Its translation: CASSVDSSTDTQYF.